This T cell receptor (beta chain) was sequenced during a study of blood T cell repertoires in COVID-19 (dated by TCRdb to about 2020). Study-wide context: Samples covering the acute and convalescent phases of COVID-19 were provided by collaborators in the United States, Italy and Spain. The material from the prospective study consisted of cDNA or gDNA derived from T cells, B-cell-depleted T cells, or PBMCs. Deeply sampled blood TCRbeta repertoires from subjects exposed to, actively infected with, or recovered from COVID-19 were included in the dataset. The repertoires were made available in a free public database intended to serve as a resource for research on the immune response to SARS-CoV-2. HLA class I and class II types, where available, came from metadata supplied by the sample provider rather than from assay-based typing. Samples came from the ongoing ImmuneRACE study (first 160 participants) plus 1,254 subjects from 6 global collaborators. Nearly every sample came with metadata listing a de-identified subject ID, COVID-19 status, age in years and sex.

From the cysteine through the phenylalanine, the CDR3 covers 15 amino acids. The kept DNA is CDR3 alone, 45 bases in frame from the first base. From a lookup of the germline V gene (reference sequence), CDR1 and CDR2 are SEHNR and FQNEAQ. V gives up 3 bases and J gives up 4 bases, and the segment between their germline ends measures 13 bases. The immunoSEQ Assay, a bias-controlled multiplex PCR, was used to amplify TCRbeta CDR3 regions from genomic DNA. The original methods were these. Within the assay, amplification of reference gene primers was used to estimate how many nucleated cells each sample contained. To quantify the absolute abundance of each unique TCRbeta CDR3 rearrangement, sequence reads were collapsed and filtered. For each sample, productive Simpson clonality was calculated as the square root of Simpson's diversity index across productive rearrangements. The clones in this table, taken by TCRdb from immuneACCESS, are in-frame only. Not every clone is retained; where verified, under half of the shortfall comes from an unresolved V gene, and the cause of the rest is unknown. V, J and clone size were drawn from that table, and D and trimming were deduced from the DNA. This sample gives about 100,000 clones in total; roughly nine tenths of them show up just once. Approximately 1.5% of the sample is taken by the ten largest.

Collaborating institutions collected whole blood in K2EDTA tubes following their own protocols. For TCRbeta analysis, collaborators shipped samples as frozen whole blood, isolated PBMCs, or DNA extracted from either of those sample types. Points the paper makes about the study in general: The amount of clinical and demographic metadata varied by source and participant and was provided uncurated.

To note about this clone: Its recognized antigen is unknown. Qualities for individual bases were not recorded, and no much larger clone is one base off.

This chain is built from TRBV7-9 and TRBJ2-1; TRBD1 is possibly the D segment (6 matching bases). Sample: peripheral blood. The sequence was obtained from a human donor with active COVID-19. The donor label of this sample is uncertain. The CDR3 sequence is CASSFGQHNYNEQFF. The nucleotides are TGTGCCAGCAGCTTCGGACAGCATAATTACAATGAGCAGTTCTTC. Reference TRBV7-9 and TRBJ2-1 proteins supply the regions before and after the CDR3; the full variable domain is: DTGVSQNPRHKITKRGQNVTFRCDPISEHNRLYWYRQTLGQGPEFLTYFQNEAQLEKSRLLSDRFSAERPKGSFSTLEIQRTEQGDSAMYLCASSFGQHNYNEQFFGPGTRLTVL.